This T cell receptor beta chain was documented in a study of T cell changes during pregnancy in multiple sclerosis. The CDR3 consists of 17 residues. V was trimmed by 1 base and J by 5 bases, leaving 20 bases between them. Data came from immunoSEQ multiplex PCR; TCRdb stores just in-frame clones and leaves some out. The table includes 55,000 to 80,000 clones, almost 90% detected once. The receptor was derived from a female donor in good health, enrolled as a control in a pregnancy study. The chain joins TRBV23-1 to TRBJ1-2; maybe TRBD1 (6 bases). TRBV23-1 is flagged as an ORF with uncertain function. The source material was peripheral blood, sampled after pregnancy. Written as DNA, the CDR3 is TGCGCCAGCAGTCAATGGGGGCCCGCAGGAGAATTTTATGGCTACACCTTC. It codes for CASSQWGPAGEFYGYTF.